There are many counts of the clone carrying this T cell receptor (beta chain). Antigen unknown. Preparing the TCRbeta library involved the use of unique molecular identifiers. Each CDR3 protein gets one entry after TCRdb re-called the PCR reads with MiXCR. The sample shows 180,000 or so distinct CDR3 sequences, 5.5% to 7% of them seen only once. The trim removed 3 bases at V and 0 bases at J, leaving 14 bases unmatched. CDR3 length: 20 residues. This sample is part of a study of T-cell reconstitution after alpha-beta-depleted transplantation in children. General study points: Several hundred graft clones that had expanded were reportedly the source of alpha-beta T cells about two months after transplant. Recipient T cells and thymic progenitors that survived were the source of the high TCRbeta diversity seen at day 60 in some patients.

This TCR came from a girl under three years old with combined immunodeficiency, due to receive a stem cell transplant. Sequences were derived from PBMCs, sampled before TCRalphabeta/CD19-depleted stem cell transplant. The rearrangement joins TRBV12-3 or TRBV12-4 to TRBJ2-6, with 7 positions matching TRBD1. This chain's CDR3 is CASSFNPTGPNHSGANVLTF. As DNA, the CDR3 is TGTGCCAGCAGTTTCAATCCGACAGGGCCTAACCACTCTGGGGCCAACGTCCTGACTTTC.